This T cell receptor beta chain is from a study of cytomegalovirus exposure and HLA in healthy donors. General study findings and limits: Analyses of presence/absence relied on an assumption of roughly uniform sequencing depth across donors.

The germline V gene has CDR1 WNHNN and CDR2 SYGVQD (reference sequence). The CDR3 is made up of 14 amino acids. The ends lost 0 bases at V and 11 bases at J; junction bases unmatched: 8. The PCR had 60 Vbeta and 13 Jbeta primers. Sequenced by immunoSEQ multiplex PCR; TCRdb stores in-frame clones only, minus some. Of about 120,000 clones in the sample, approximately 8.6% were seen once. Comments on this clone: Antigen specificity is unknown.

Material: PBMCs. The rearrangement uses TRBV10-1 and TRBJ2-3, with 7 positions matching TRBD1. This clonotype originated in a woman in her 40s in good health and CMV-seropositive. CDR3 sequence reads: CASSESPTRDRQYF. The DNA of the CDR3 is TGCGCCAGCAGTGAGTCACCGACGAGGGACAGGCAGTATTTT.